This T cell receptor (beta chain) comes out of a study of graft-versus-host responses after intestinal transplantation. Study-wide context: Isolated intestinal, liver-intestinal, or multivisceral transplants had been given to the recipients. Among the recipients, all got anti-thymocyte globulin induction and then tacrolimus and steroids for roughly three years. Findings and limits, study-wide: GvH clones detected in recipient marrow included some appearing first in ileum or blood.

This clone was picked up one time. Its target is unknown. Some clones are missing from TCRdb's copy, which holds only in-frame ones; the method was immunoSEQ multiplex PCR. The sample lists tens of thousands of clones; over 85% were seen once. This TCR was recovered from a human donor who received an intestinal transplant. Specimen: unstimulated CD8+ T cells sorted from spleen or lymph node cells, collected before intestinal transplant.

This CDR3 reads CASSPEHPSGTVYQPQHF. CDR3 coding DNA: TGTGCCAGCAGCCCAGAACATCCATCCGGGACAGTATATCAGCCCCAGCATTTT. This sequence joins TRBV4-2 and TRBJ1-5, with 7 bases lining up with TRBD1. The CDR3 is 18 amino acids. V lost 4 bases and J lost 5; bases outside the gene matches: 17. Germline V gene lookup returns CDR1 LGHNA and CDR2 YNFKEQ.